This passage covers 32 T cell receptor beta chains from one sample sequenced in a study of CD8 T cells in Susac syndrome. When the RNA was reverse transcribed, random hexamers were used with an input of roughly 0.5 to 1 ug. From the immunoSEQ multiplex PCR reads, TCRdb called clonotypes with MiXCR, one entry per CDR3 protein. This sample has 120,000 or so distinct CDR3 sequences, with around 94% found just once. Sequenced: CD8+ T cells from PBMCs. Receptors originate from a human donor with Susac syndrome.

V usage is TRBV29-1 and J usage is TRBJ2-3, with 8 positions matching TRBD2. In germline, CDR1 is SQVTM, CDR2 ANQGSEA. This CDR3 is built from 13 residues. After removal of 6 bases from V and 0 bases from J, the junction contained 2 bases not matched to a gene. DNA of the CDR3: TGCAGCGTCTCTAGCGGGAGCACAGATACGCAGTATTTT. Its translation is CSVSSGSTDTQYF.

This chain joins TRBV6-5 and TRBJ2-5, with D tentatively TRBD1 (6 bases). Germline values: CDR1 MNHEY, CDR2 SVGAGI. CDR3 length equals 15 residues. Trimming left V 0 bases short and J 4 bases short, with 12 bases between. CDR3 nucleotides: TGTGCCAGCAGTTACTCCGCGCAGGGGCGAGAGACCCAGTACTTC. It specifies CASSYSAQGRETQYF.

The chain recombines TRBV30 with TRBJ1-2; TRBD1 aligns across 7 bases. From germline, CDR1 is GTSNPN and CDR2 SVGIG (reference sequence). This CDR3 spans 12 amino acids. Trimming at V came to 3 bases and at J to 7 bases, leaving 5 bases not matched to a gene. The CDR3 coding sequence is TGTGCCTGGAGCGATTCAGGGGGTGGCTACACCTTC. Translated: CAWSDSGGGYTF.

V gene TRBV21-1 combines with J gene TRBJ2-1; TRBD1, as called in the table, went unchecked against the DNA. TRBV21-1 is an annotated pseudogene. The CDR3 is made up of 16 amino acids. The CDR3 reads CASSKGIRGFGNEQFF. The CDR3 DNA follows: TGTGCCAGCAGCAAAGGAATTAGGGGGTTCGGGAATGAGCAGTTCTTC.

V usage is TRBV6-5 and J usage is TRBJ1-1, with a weak D call TRBD1 (5 bases). This CDR3 contains 13 residues. The germline V gene has CDR1 MNHEY and CDR2 SVGAGI. Trimming left V 1 base short and J 6 bases short, with 9 bases between. The chain's CDR3 is CASSYLGAAEAFF. The CDR3 DNA reads TGTGCCAGCAGTTACTTAGGGGCGGCTGAAGCTTTCTTT.

The gene calls are TRBV12-3 or TRBV12-4 and TRBJ2-3; TRBD2 aligns across 10 bases. The CDR3 consists of 16 residues. V shed 5 bases, J shed 5 bases, and the junction held 10 bases outside the gene matches. The CDR3 protein is CASSILAGGPRDTQYF. As DNA, the CDR3 is TGTGCCAGCAGTATTTTAGCGGGAGGCCCTCGAGATACGCAGTATTTT.

The chain has TRBV12-3 or TRBV12-4 and TRBJ2-5; D gene ambiguous. Trimming left V 3 bases short and J 5 bases short, with 10 bases between. CDR3 length: 13 amino acids. CDR3 protein: CASSLGHPETQYF. DNA of the CDR3: TGTGCCAGCAGTTTGGGCCATCCGGAGACCCAGTACTTC.

The chain joins TRBV27 to TRBJ2-7, with D hard to call. The CDR3 consists of 16 residues. The V gene's germline CDR1 is MNHEY and CDR2 SMNVEV (reference sequence). Deletions cut 0 bases from V and 0 bases from J, with 12 bases between. CDR3 in amino acids: CASSLSRTESSYEQYF. The DNA of the CDR3 is TGTGCCAGCAGTTTATCGCGGACGGAGAGCTCCTACGAGCAGTACTTC.

V gene TRBV4-1 combines with J gene TRBJ2-3; D gene uncertain. There are 16 residues in the CDR3. V lost 1 base and J lost 2, with 13 bases in between. Germline V CDR1 and CDR2: MGHRA, YSYEKL. DNA for the CDR3: TGCGCCAGCAGCCAAGTAGGCAGGAAATACACAGATACGCAGTATTTT. This encodes CASSQVGRKYTDTQYF.

The gene calls are TRBV20-1 and TRBJ1-2; 8 nucleotides align to TRBD1. The ends lost 0 bases at V and 3 bases at J; junction bases unmatched: 6. Germline V gives CDR1 DFQATT, CDR2 SNEGSKA (reference sequence). The CDR3 sequence is 15 residues long. The CDR3 nucleotides are TGCAGTGCTAGAGAACGGACAGGGATGGACTATGGCTACACCTTC. Encoded protein: CSARERTGMDYGYTF.

Here the CDR3 DNA reads TGCAGTGCTAGAGGACTAGCGGGTCTCTACGAGCAGTACTTC. This sequence encodes CSARGLAGLYEQYF. The chain is built from TRBV20-1 and TRBJ2-7; 10 positions agree with TRBD2. J lost 3 bases, V lost 1 base, and 3 bases had no gene match. CDR3 size: 14 residues. Germline values: CDR1 DFQATT, CDR2 SNEGSKA (reference sequence).

The rearrangement joins TRBV28 to TRBJ1-4, with TRBD1 matching 10 bases. Trimming removed 7 bases from V and 6 bases from J; junction bases left unmatched: 5. The length of the CDR3 is 14 residues. Germline CDR1 reads MDHEN; CDR2 reads SYDVKM. CDR3 nucleotide sequence: TGTGCCAGCACCCTGGACAGGGGGGATGAAAAACTGTTTTTT. As protein: CASTLDRGDEKLFF.

The rearrangement joins TRBV3-1 to TRBJ1-1; D unclear. Trimming cost V 0 bases and J 6 bases, with 11 bases left between them. Germline CDR1 LGHDT, CDR2 YNNKEL (reference sequence). This CDR3 spans 14 amino acids. The CDR3: CASSQDLYQAEAFF. The CDR3 region has the DNA TGTGCCAGCAGCCAAGATCTTTACCAGGCTGAAGCTTTCTTT.

The CDR3 coding sequence is TGCGCCAGCAGCCAGGGACAGGGAGACAATGAGCAGTTCTTC. It codes for CASSQGQGDNEQFF. This chain joins TRBV4-1 and TRBJ2-1; 9 bases align to TRBD1. The CDR3 is made up of 14 amino acids. Germline V gene sequence: CDR1 MGHRA, CDR2 YSYEKL. After removal of 3 bases from V and 5 bases from J, the junction contained 2 bases not matched to a gene.

The chain uses TRBV20-1 and TRBJ1-2, with TRBD1 identical over 8 bases. This CDR3 comprises 14 residues. J gave up 8 bases and V 5 bases, and 13 bases lay outside the gene matches. Germline CDR1 is DFQATT and CDR2 is SNEGSKA (reference sequence). CDR3 nucleotide sequence: TGCAGTGCTTTCCTACCGGGACAGGTCGGCGGCTACACCTTC. This codes for CSAFLPGQVGGYTF.

J is TRBJ1-1 and V is TRBV19; D uncertain. Trimming pared 1 base from V and 3 bases from J, leaving 15 bases between. The CDR3 spans 16 residues. The germline CDR1 and CDR2 sequences are LNHDA and SQIVND (reference sequence). CDR3 DNA: TGTGCCAGTAGTATAGCCTCCGAGGGAGTGGACACTGAAGCTTTCTTT. The encoded protein is CASSIASEGVDTEAFF. Variable domain in full (rest from reference TRBV19 and TRBJ1-1): DGGITQSPKYLFRKEGQNVTLSCEQNLNHDAMYWYRQDPGQGLRLIYYSQIVNDFQKGDIAEGYSVSREKKESFPLTVTSAQKNPTAFYLCASSIASEGVDTEAFFGQGTRLTVV.

V is TRBV12-3 or TRBV12-4 and J is TRBJ1-5; 7 bases agree with TRBD1. Losses at the gene ends were 1 base for V and 7 bases for J; bases not matched to a gene: 7. CDR3 length equals 15 residues. The CDR3 region is CASSLDRGVSQPQHF. CDR3 DNA: TGTGCCAGCAGTTTAGACAGGGGTGTTAGCCAGCCCCAGCATTTT.

This sequence joins TRBV12-3 or TRBV12-4 and TRBJ2-2; no clear D gene. The CDR3 runs 14 residues. V was trimmed by 7 bases and J by 3 bases, leaving 12 bases between them. CDR3 sequence (DNA): TGTGCCAGCACATCGCCCTCATACACCGGGGAGCTGTTTTTT. This encodes CASTSPSYTGELFF.

V and J are TRBV2 and TRBJ2-7; TRBD1 matches 7 bases. With V trimmed by 3 bases and J by 7 bases, 6 bases remained unmatched. Germline V CDR1 and CDR2: SNHLY, FYNNEI. The CDR3 extends over 13 amino acids. CDR3 sequence reads: CASSDHGTVEQYF. In DNA, the CDR3 is TGTGCCAGCAGTGATCACGGGACAGTTGAGCAGTACTTC. Full variable domain (rest looked up from reference TRBV2 and TRBJ2-7): EPEVTQTPSHQVTQMGQEVILRCVPISNHLYFYWYRQILGQKVEFLVSFYNNEISEKSEIFDDQFSVERPDGSNFTLKIRSTKLEDSAMYFCASSDHGTVEQYFGPGTRLTVT.

The chain carries TRBV11-2 and TRBJ2-5; perhaps TRBD2 as D (5 bases). Trimming took off 5 bases at V and 5 bases at J, with 18 bases between the two ends. The CDR3 sequence is 15 residues long. Germline values: CDR1 SGHAT, CDR2 FQNNGV. The chain's CDR3 is CASSQADDLAETQYF. DNA for the CDR3: TGTGCCAGCAGCCAGGCGGATGACTTAGCGGAGACCCAGTACTTC.

The J gene is TRBJ2-1, the V gene TRBV20-1; possible D gene TRBD2, 6 bases. CDR3 length: 14 amino acids. Germline V gives CDR1 DFQATT, CDR2 SNEGSKA (reference sequence). The V and J ends lost 6 bases and 0 bases respectively, with 12 bases between them. The CDR3 nucleotides are TGCAGTGCCTTGGGGGGTACCTCCTACAATGAGCAGTTCTTC. Its protein is CSALGGTSYNEQFF.

The rearrangement links TRBV7-9 to TRBJ2-5, with D perhaps TRBD2 (6 bases). V was cut by 7 bases and J by 5 bases, with 20 bases left in between. In germline, CDR1 is SEHNR, CDR2 FQNEAQ (reference sequence). CDR3 length: 15 amino acids. CDR3 nucleotide sequence: TGTGCCAGCAATTATGGGGGAGGCCAAAGGGAGACCCAGTACTTC. This sequence encodes CASNYGGGQRETQYF.

This clonotype was seen once. The rearrangement joins TRBV2 to TRBJ2-7, with D hard to call. V dropped 7 bases and J dropped 3 bases, with 13 bases sitting between them. From germline, CDR1 is SNHLY and CDR2 FYNNEI. This CDR3 has 13 amino acids. CDR3 in DNA: TGTGCCAGCATGCTGGCGGCATTCTACGAGCAGTACTTC. Encoded protein: CASMLAAFYEQYF.

V is TRBV9 and J is TRBJ2-1; 7 positions match TRBD1. With 0 bases clipped from V and 8 bases from J, the junction kept 8 bases outside the gene matches. The V gene's germline CDR1 is SGDLS and CDR2 YYNGEE. The CDR3 runs to 15 residues. The CDR3 protein is CASSVEGAFRDEQFF. For the CDR3, the DNA is TGTGCCAGCAGCGTAGAGGGGGCATTCAGGGATGAGCAGTTCTTC.

This rearrangement joins TRBV28 to TRBJ2-7, with a weak D call TRBD1 (6 bases). Between the trimmed V and J ends, which lost 3 bases and 3 bases, there was a span of 12 bases. The CDR3 extends over 14 amino acids. The germline V gene has CDR1 MDHEN and CDR2 SYDVKM. The chain's CDR3 is CASSFQGLIYEQYF. In DNA, the CDR3 is TGTGCCAGCAGTTTTCAGGGGCTTATCTACGAGCAGTACTTC.

The genes are TRBV6-5 and TRBJ2-1; possibly TRBD1 or TRBD2 for D (5 bases each). Germline V gene sequence: CDR1 MNHEY, CDR2 SVGAGI. The CDR3 has 15 amino acids. Trimming shortened V by 0 bases and J by 8 bases, and 14 bases separated the two germline ends. The CDR3 is CASSYSPGRSDEQFF. CDR3 sequence (DNA): TGTGCCAGCAGTTACTCTCCGGGGCGCTCCGATGAGCAGTTCTTC.

This chain uses TRBV28 with TRBJ2-7; tentative D call: TRBD2 (7 bases). The ends were cut back, 7 bases at V and 7 bases at J, with 20 bases in the middle. The CDR3 has 14 residues. Germline V lookup: CDR1 MDHEN, CDR2 SYDVKM. In nucleotides, the CDR3 is TGTGCCAGCAACTTAGGGGGGGGGCTTGGAGAGCAGTACTTC. It codes for CASNLGGGLGEQYF.

The J gene is TRBJ2-1, the V gene TRBV7-9, with D maybe TRBD1 (6 bases). Germline V gene lookup returns CDR1 SEHNR and CDR2 FQNEAQ (reference sequence). This CDR3 has 13 amino acids. The V gene lost 1 base and the J gene lost 10 bases, with 11 bases spanning the gap. CDR3 sequence (DNA): TGTGCCAGCAGCTTAGGCCAGGGGCAGGAGCAGTTCTTC. The encoded protein is CASSLGQGQEQFF.

In this sample, this clonotype turned up once. V and J are TRBV28 and TRBJ2-4; 9 bases line up with TRBD2. V was clipped by 6 bases and J by 4 bases; unmatched bases: 4. The CDR3 sequence is 14 residues long. Germline CDR1 and CDR2: MDHEN and SYDVKM. CDR3 nucleotide sequence: TGTGCCAGCAGCCTAGCGGGGCCAAAAAACATTCAGTACTTC. It codes for CASSLAGPKNIQYF.

This clonotype was observed a single time. The chain uses TRBV4-2 and TRBJ2-1; a weak D match, TRBD2 (6 bases). The germline V and J ends were trimmed by 4 bases and 6 bases, with 13 bases remaining between them. Per germline, CDR1 LGHNA and CDR2 YNFKEQ. The CDR3 has 14 amino acids. The CDR3 loop reads CASSPYLASNEQFF. As DNA, the CDR3 is TGTGCCAGCAGCCCATATCTAGCGAGCAATGAGCAGTTCTTC.

This chain joins TRBV19 and TRBJ1-1; D ambiguous. The CDR3 extends over 13 amino acids. V was shortened by 10 bases and J by 1 base, with 13 bases between the two germline ends. Per the germline V gene, CDR1 is LNHDA and CDR2 is SQIVND (reference sequence). As DNA, the CDR3 is TGTGCCACAAAGGATCTCCCGAACACTGAAGCTTTCTTT. It specifies CATKDLPNTEAFF.

This rearrangement joins TRBV20-1 to TRBJ2-7; unclear D gene. The CDR3 runs to 12 residues. CDR1 and CDR2 (germline): DFQATT, SNEGSKA (reference sequence). Trimming shortened V by 5 bases and J by 6 bases, and 14 bases separated the two germline ends. As DNA, the CDR3 is TGCAGTGCTCGGGCACAGTCCCCCGAGCAGTACTTC. Protein sequence: CSARAQSPEQYF.